Listed here are 28 T cell receptor beta chains from one sample, sequenced in a study of blood T cell repertoires in COVID-19. The assay was immunoSEQ multiplex PCR, and TCRdb's table has in-frame clones only and misses some. Of 150,000 to 200,000 clones listed, under 85% are singletons. Input material: peripheral blood. All receptors come from a man aged 60-69 years with active or convalescent COVID-19.

The chain employs TRBV4-1 and TRBJ2-1; a weak D match, TRBD2 (5 bases). There are 13 residues in the CDR3. The V gene lost 4 bases and the J gene lost 9 bases, with 13 bases spanning the gap. Germline CDR1 is MGHRA and CDR2 is YSYEKL. CDR3 sequence (DNA): TGCGCCAGCAGCCCGCCGAGAGGGCCTGAGCAGTTCTTC. Encoded protein: CASSPPRGPEQFF.

This clone was found once. V gene TRBV11-2 combines with J gene TRBJ2-3; D gene ambiguous. Trimming took 4 bases from V and 4 from J, leaving 6 bases between them. The CDR3 length is 12 residues. The germline V gene has CDR1 SGHAT and CDR2 FQNNGV. Here the CDR3 reads CASSSDADTQYF. The CDR3 DNA follows: TGTGCCAGCAGCTCAGACGCAGATACGCAGTATTTT.

Regarding this clone: One end of the junction varies from germline; a read error may be responsible. The V call is TRBV5-1, the J call TRBJ2-5, with TRBD2 identical over 8 bases. Germline assignment: CDR1 SGHRS and CDR2 YFSETQ. The CDR3 is 16 residues long. The CDR3 nucleotides are TGCGCCAGCAGCCCGGGCGGGGGGCTAGCGGGCCTGAGCAGTGACTTC. As protein: CASSPGGGLAGLSSDF.

The chain carries TRBV4-1 and TRBJ2-4, with TRBD2 as a possible D gene (6 bases). CDR1 is MGHRA, CDR2 YSYEKL, per germline. The CDR3 covers 17 residues. Trimming took 1 base from V and 0 from J, leaving 13 bases between them. CDR3 nucleotides: TGCGCCAGCAGCCAAGTACTCGCGGGACTAGCCAAAAACATTCAGTACTTC. It is translated as CASSQVLAGLAKNIQYF.

The rearrangement joins TRBV5-1 to TRBJ2-1; TRBD1 matches at 11 bases. Germline V gene lookup returns CDR1 SGHRS and CDR2 YFSETQ. This CDR3 has 16 residues. After removal of 4 bases from V and 2 bases from J, the junction contained 5 bases not matched to a gene. For the CDR3, the DNA is TGCGCCAGCAGCACTGGGACAGGGGGACCCTACAATGAGCAGTTCTTC. It specifies CASSTGTGGPYNEQFF.

This clone was picked up a small number of times. V is TRBV3-1 (or the pseudogene TRBV3-2) and J is TRBJ1-5; 7 nucleotides agree with TRBD1. V lost 6 bases to trimming and J lost 7 bases; unmatched junction nucleotides: 12. Per the germline V gene, CDR1 is LGHDT and CDR2 is YNNKEL (reference sequence). The CDR3 has 15 amino acids. The CDR3 coding sequence is TGTGCCAGCAGTGGCGCAAGGGGGCCAGGCCAGCCCCAGCATTTT. This sequence encodes CASSGARGPGQPQHF.

The V gene is TRBV4-3, the J gene TRBJ1-4; possibly TRBD1 for D (5 bases). Trimming cost V 1 base and J 3 bases, with 9 bases left between them. The CDR3 length is 15 residues. Germline-derived CDR1 and CDR2 are LGHNA and YSLEER. The CDR3 coding sequence is TGCGCCAGCAGCCAAGGGGGCAGATCTAATGAAAAACTGTTTTTT. Translation gives CASSQGGRSNEKLFF.

The chain recombines TRBV14 with TRBJ2-3, with TRBD2 as a possible D gene (6 bases). Between the trimmed V and J ends, which lost 4 bases and 2 bases, there was a span of 13 bases. The CDR3 is made up of 15 amino acids. Per germline, CDR1 SGHDN and CDR2 FVKESK. This CDR3 is CASSLWRDPTDTQYF. CDR3 nucleotides: TGTGCCAGCAGCCTTTGGCGGGATCCCACAGATACGCAGTATTTT.

The V and J genes are TRBV5-5 and TRBJ2-1; D unclear. The V end was cut by 2 bases, the J end by 3 bases, with 9 bases between. This CDR3 is 14 amino acids long. Germline loops: CDR1 SGHKS, CDR2 YYEKEE (reference sequence). The CDR3 DNA follows: TGTGCCAGCAGCTTATCACGAGGCTACAATGAGCAGTTCTTC. Translation gives CASSLSRGYNEQFF. Based on the CDR3 plus reference TRBV5-5 and TRBJ2-1, the full variable domain is DAGVTQSPTHLIKTRGQQVTLRCSPISGHKSVSWYQQVLGQGPQFIFQYYEKEERGRGNFPDRFSARQFPNYSSELNVNALLLGDSALYLCASSLSRGYNEQFFGPGTRLTVL.

V and J are TRBV5-1 and TRBJ2-7, with D perhaps matching TRBD1 (6 bases). The CDR3 length is 14 residues. Germline V gives CDR1 SGHRS, CDR2 YFSETQ. Trimming took 0 bases from V and 5 from J, leaving 12 bases between them. Here the CDR3 DNA reads TGCGCCAGCAGCTTGGACAGGGTCTACGACGAGCAGTACTTC. Translation: CASSLDRVYDEQYF.

The chain has TRBV28 and TRBJ1-5; D gene ambiguous. There are 15 residues in the CDR3. Trimming removed 3 bases from V and 6 bases from J, with 15 bases in between. The germline gives CDR1 MDHEN, CDR2 SYDVKM. CDR3 coding DNA: TGTGCCAGCAGTTTTACCGGGTTTCGGAGTCAGCCCCAGCATTTT. Translating it yields CASSFTGFRSQPQHF.

A few counts support this clone. The chain combines TRBV20-1 with TRBJ2-3; 9 bases agree with TRBD2. The length of the CDR3 is 14 residues. Germline V gene lookup returns CDR1 DFQATT and CDR2 SNEGSKA (reference sequence). J lost 1 base, V lost 3 bases, and 2 bases had no gene match. The CDR3 DNA is TGCAGTGCTAGTAGGACTAGCGGCACAGATACGCAGTATTTT. Amino acid sequence: CSASRTSGTDTQYF.

Comments on this clone: The junction shows a germline mismatch at one end, possibly a read error. The chain carries TRBV18 and TRBJ2-7; 9 nucleotides align to TRBD1. The CDR3 has 12 residues. Germline V gene sequence: CDR1 KGHSH, CDR2 LQKENI. The CDR3 DNA sequence: TGTGCCAGCTCGTCCGGACAGGGGCCCGTCCGCTTC. Protein: CASSSGQGPVRF.

This chain connects TRBV3-1 (or the pseudogene TRBV3-2) to TRBJ2-7; TRBD1 aligns across 7 bases. The V gene end was trimmed by 6 bases and the J gene end by 3 bases; junction bases not matched to a gene: 5. CDR3 length equals 13 residues. CDR1 and CDR2 (germline): LGHDT, YNNKEL (reference sequence). Here the CDR3 reads CASRPTGLYEQYF. In DNA form, the CDR3 reads TGTGCCAGCAGACCGACAGGGCTCTACGAGCAGTACTTC.

The chain joins TRBV2 to TRBJ2-1, with TRBD2 identical over 7 bases. Looked up from germline, CDR1 is SNHLY and CDR2 is FYNNEI. The V and J ends lost 2 bases and 8 bases, in that order; junction bases with no gene match: 21. The CDR3 extends over 19 amino acids. The CDR3 DNA reads as TGTGCCAGCAGTGAAACTCCCGGGCGGGAGCACATACATTGGGATGAGCAGTTCTTC. It encodes CASSETPGREHIHWDEQFF. The whole variable domain, remainder taken from reference TRBV2 and TRBJ2-1, is EPEVTQTPSHQVTQMGQEVILRCVPISNHLYFYWYRQILGQKVEFLVSFYNNEISEKSEIFDDQFSVERPDGSNFTLKIRSTKLEDSAMYFCASSETPGREHIHWDEQFFGPGTRLTVL.

This clone was seen more than once but under ten times. CDR3 protein: CASSFGGNSNQPQHF. The CDR3 region has the DNA TGTGCCAGCAGCTTTGGAGGGAATAGCAATCAGCCCCAGCATTTT. This chain joins TRBV5-4 and TRBJ1-5; D is ambiguous. Germline assignment: CDR1 SGHNT and CDR2 YYREEE (reference sequence). This CDR3 spans 15 amino acids. V was shortened by 2 bases and J by 0 bases, with 9 bases between the two germline ends.

This clone was picked up one time. CDR3 coding DNA: TGTGCCAGCAGCCCCCTGACAGGCCAAAGGGGGGCTTTCTTT. It yields the protein CASSPLTGQRGAFF. The V gene is TRBV7-9, the J gene TRBJ1-1; D possibly corresponds to TRBD1 (6 bases). CDR3 size: 14 residues. Germline CDR1 reads SEHNR; CDR2 reads FQNEAQ (reference sequence). Trimming took off 5 bases at V and 11 bases at J, with 21 bases between the two ends.

This clone was counted at least ten times. The V and J genes are TRBV5-1 and TRBJ1-4, with D maybe TRBD1 (6 bases). V was cut by 2 bases and J by 8 bases, with 16 bases left in between. CDR1 is SGHRS, CDR2 YFSETQ, per germline. The length of the CDR3 is 15 residues. CDR3 in amino acids: CASSFRQANDEKLFF. Here the CDR3 DNA reads TGCGCCAGCAGCTTTCGACAGGCGAATGACGAAAAACTGTTTTTT.

The rearrangement uses TRBV19 and TRBJ2-2; 11 positions match TRBD1. The CDR3 totals 16 residues. Germline values: CDR1 LNHDA, CDR2 SQIVND (reference sequence). V was clipped by 8 bases and J by 5 bases; unmatched bases: 10. CDR3 in DNA: TGTGCCAGTTCCATTCGCGGGACAGGGGGGACCGGGGAGCTGTTTTTT. It codes for CASSIRGTGGTGELFF.

The chain has TRBV5-5 and TRBJ1-5, with D hard to call. The V gene lost 4 bases and the J gene lost 7 bases, with 15 bases spanning the gap. The CDR3 totals 14 residues. CDR1 is SGHKS, CDR2 YYEKEE, per germline (reference sequence). This CDR3 is CASSPQFVGQPQHF. DNA for the CDR3: TGTGCCAGCAGCCCTCAATTCGTTGGCCAGCCCCAGCATTTT.

V usage is TRBV18 and J usage is TRBJ1-4; 7 positions agree with TRBD1. The CDR3 consists of 16 residues. Germline-derived CDR1 and CDR2 are KGHSH and LQKENI. V gave up 3 bases and J gave up 6 bases; unmatched junction bases: 10. Here the CDR3 DNA reads TGTGCCAGCTCACCGCCTGCGGACAGGAGTTATGAAAAACTGTTTTTT. This translates into CASSPPADRSYEKLFF. Complete variable domain (other parts from reference TRBV18 and TRBJ1-4): NAGVMQNPRHLVRRRGQEARLRCSPMKGHSHVYWYRQLPEEGLKFMVYLQKENIIDESGMPKERFSAEFPKEGPSILRIQQVVRGDSAAYFCASSPPADRSYEKLFFGSGTQLSVL.

CDR3 loop: CASSGRGDYGYTF. DNA for the CDR3: TGTGCCAGCTCCGGAAGGGGTGACTATGGCTACACCTTC. The chain carries TRBV18 and TRBJ1-2; tentative D call: TRBD1 (5 bases). V shed 6 bases and J shed 3 bases, with 11 bases lying between them. CDR1 KGHSH and CDR2 LQKENI come from the germline V gene. The CDR3 consists of 13 residues. Drawing the rest from reference TRBV18 and TRBJ1-2, the complete variable domain is NAGVMQNPRHLVRRRGQEARLRCSPMKGHSHVYWYRQLPEEGLKFMVYLQKENIIDESGMPKERFSAEFPKEGPSILRIQQVVRGDSAAYFCASSGRGDYGYTFGSGTRLTVV.

This chain links TRBV5-1 with TRBJ2-2; 9 positions match TRBD1. J was trimmed by 0 bases and V by 8 bases; bases with no gene match: 2. Germline V gene data show CDR1 as SGHRS and CDR2 as YFSETQ. CDR3 length equals 14 residues. CDR3 in DNA: TGCGCCAGTAGGACAGGGGCGAACACCGGGGAGCTGTTTTTT. Its translation: CASRTGANTGELFF.

The chain joins TRBV7-9 to TRBJ2-1; D remains ambiguous. CDR3 size: 18 residues. Germline-derived CDR1 and CDR2 are SEHNR and FQNEAQ (reference sequence). Trimming shortened V by 5 bases and J by 4 bases, and 24 bases separated the two germline ends. CDR3 amino acids: CASSPKRIPGWPYNEQFF. The CDR3 nucleotides read TGTGCCAGCAGCCCAAAGCGAATACCTGGGTGGCCGTACAATGAGCAGTTCTTC.

The chain combines TRBV28 with TRBJ1-4; 7 nucleotides agree with TRBD1. The CDR3 totals 19 residues. The trim removed 5 bases at V and 0 bases at J, leaving 15 bases unmatched. The V gene's germline CDR1 is MDHEN and CDR2 SYDVKM. CDR3 region: CASSNWDSRITATNEKLFF. CDR3 bases: TGTGCCAGCAGTAATTGGGACAGTAGAATTACTGCAACTAATGAAAAACTGTTTTTT.

The CDR3 spells CASSQGDYEQYF. The CDR3 DNA sequence: TGTGCCAGCAGTCAGGGGGACTACGAGCAGTACTTC. The V gene is TRBV6-5, the J gene TRBJ2-7; TRBD1 matches at 7 bases. Losses at the gene ends were 5 bases for V and 3 bases for J; bases not matched to a gene: 1. Germline CDR1 reads MNHEY; CDR2 reads SVGAGI. This CDR3 contains 12 residues.

In DNA form, the CDR3 reads TGTGCCAGCAGACCCCCCGGGTCTGAGCAGTTCTTC. It encodes CASRPPGSEQFF. This chain joins TRBV7-2 and TRBJ2-1, with unresolved D. The germline V and J ends were trimmed by 6 bases and 9 bases, with 12 bases remaining between them. Germline CDR1 and CDR2: SGHTA and FQGNSA. There are 12 residues in the CDR3.

The CDR3 here is CASSLEAGDPYEQYF. CDR3 coding DNA: TGCGCCAGCAGCTTGGAGGCGGGAGATCCCTACGAGCAGTACTTC. This chain connects TRBV5-1 to TRBJ2-7; 7 nucleotides match TRBD2. The V gene end was trimmed by 0 bases and the J gene end by 2 bases; junction bases not matched to a gene: 5. This CDR3 spans 15 amino acids. Germline CDR1 reads SGHRS; CDR2 reads YFSETQ.